These 25 T cell receptor beta chains originate from one sample sequenced in a study of blood T cells in healthy people across ages. Then a second PCR, running roughly 7 to 11 cycles, was carried out with a sample-barcoded 5' primer and a J-beta primer mix. Each CDR3 protein is one row after TCRdb ran MiXCR on the 5' RACE reads. This repertoire shows fewer than 900,000 distinct CDR3 sequences, roughly 47% found once; its top ten account for 20% to 25%. What was sequenced was blood. These receptors originate from a woman aged 60-70 years in good health.

This clonotype was detected only once. This chain joins TRBV21-1 and TRBJ1-1; the D segment call TRBD1 is taken from the table without a DNA check. TRBV21-1 is flagged as a pseudogene. The CDR3 covers 14 residues. Written as DNA, the CDR3 is TGTGCCAGCAGCTCACTGCCGGACATTTTGGAAGCTTTCTTT. This gives the protein CASSSLPDILEAFF.

This clonotype was observed a few times. The chain uses TRBV20-1 and TRBJ2-7; TRBD1 matches at 7 bases. Trimming removed 3 bases from V and 4 bases from J; junction bases left unmatched: 3. The CDR3 spans 12 residues. Germline lookup yields CDR1 DFQATT and CDR2 SNEGSKA (reference sequence). DNA of the CDR3: TGCAGTGCTAGGGGGACAGCGTACGAGCAGTACTTC. Translation: CSARGTAYEQYF.

This rearrangement joins TRBV5-1 to TRBJ2-1, with D possibly being TRBD2 (6 bases). CDR1 is SGHRS and CDR2 is YFSETQ in the germline V gene. The V and J ends lost 4 bases and 7 bases respectively, with 15 bases between them. The length of the CDR3 is 14 residues. The CDR3 is CASSPGVGRNEQFF. The CDR3 bases are TGCGCCAGCAGCCCGGGGGTTGGGAGGAATGAGCAGTTCTTC.

CDR3: CSSGGANYGYTF. In DNA, the CDR3 is TGTTCATCGGGGGGGGCTAACTATGGCTACACCTTC. The gene calls are TRBV28 and TRBJ1-2; TRBD1 might be the D (5 bases). From germline, CDR1 is MDHEN and CDR2 SYDVKM. The CDR3 is made up of 12 amino acids.

This clonotype was counted only a few times. This chain uses TRBV27 with TRBJ2-1; either TRBD1 or TRBD2 may supply D (5 bases each). The CDR3 is made up of 14 amino acids. Germline V gives CDR1 MNHEY, CDR2 SMNVEV (reference sequence). The V and J ends lost 6 bases and 3 bases respectively, with 12 bases between them. The CDR3, as DNA: TGTGCCAGCAGGGGGACCAGCATCTACAATGAGCAGTTCTTC. This encodes CASRGTSIYNEQFF.

The chain uses TRBV6-1 and TRBJ2-7, with D perhaps matching TRBD1 (6 bases). V was clipped by 3 bases and J by 2 bases, with 14 bases between them. Germline CDR1 and CDR2: MNHNS and SASEGT. The CDR3 extends over 15 amino acids. In DNA form, the CDR3 reads TGTGCCAGCAGTGAGCTGGGACACCAGCCCTACGAGCAGTACTTC. Encoded protein: CASSELGHQPYEQYF.

The CDR3 protein is CASSMGTGGLNEQYF. The CDR3 bases are TGTGCCAGTAGTATGGGGACAGGGGGCTTGAATGAGCAGTACTTC. V gene TRBV19 combines with J gene TRBJ2-5, with TRBD1 identical over 12 bases. The length of the CDR3 is 15 residues. Germline V lookup: CDR1 LNHDA, CDR2 SQIVND (reference sequence). V gave up 3 bases and J gave up 11 bases; unmatched junction bases: 10.

This clonotype was seen a few times. The V and J genes are TRBV29-1 and TRBJ2-3; tentatively, D is TRBD2 (6 bases). V was clipped by 6 bases and J by 1 base, with 11 bases between them. Per the germline V gene, CDR1 is SQVTM and CDR2 is ANQGSEA. This CDR3 region has 13 residues. The CDR3 region is CSVHSGGTDTQYF. CDR3 DNA sequence: TGCAGCGTCCATAGCGGAGGCACAGATACGCAGTATTTT.

This rearrangement joins TRBV7-7 to TRBJ2-7, with D unclear. The germline V and J ends were trimmed by 0 bases and 4 bases, with 7 bases remaining between them. From germline, CDR1 is SSHAT and CDR2 FNYEAQ (reference sequence). The CDR3 length is 13 residues. CDR3 in DNA: TGTGCCAGCAGCTTAGCCGAGCCTTACGAGCAGTACTTC. Amino acids: CASSLAEPYEQYF. The variable domain in full, completed from reference TRBV7-7 and TRBJ2-7, reads GAGVSQSPRYKVTKRGQDVTLRCDPISSHATLYWYQQALGQGPEFLTYFNYEAQPDKSGLPSDRFSAERPEGSISTLTIQRTEQRDSAMYRCASSLAEPYEQYFGPGTRLTVT.

The chain joins TRBV11-3 to TRBJ2-7; tentatively, D is TRBD2 (6 bases). This CDR3 region has 16 residues. CDR1 is SGHNT and CDR2 is YENEEA in the germline V gene. V gave up 2 bases and J gave up 7 bases, with 21 bases separating them. The CDR3 sequence: CASSLTPSSGNNEQYF. Here the CDR3 DNA reads TGTGCCAGCAGCTTAACCCCCAGTAGCGGAAACAATGAGCAGTACTTC.

Only a few counts were recorded for this clonotype. The chain recombines TRBV20-1 with TRBJ2-3, with TRBD2 matching over 13 bases. The CDR3 length is 15 residues. The J segment lost 1 base and the V segment lost 6 bases, leaving 4 bases of the junction unmatched. Germline V gene lookup returns CDR1 DFQATT and CDR2 SNEGSKA (reference sequence). CDR3: CSADGLAGGTDTQYF. Written as DNA, the CDR3 is TGCAGTGCCGACGGACTAGCGGGGGGCACAGATACGCAGTATTTT.

In this sample, this clonotype turned up many times. The V call is TRBV10-3, the J call TRBJ2-7; 8 bases align to TRBD1. The CDR3 consists of 14 residues. The V segment lost 8 bases and the J segment 4 bases; nucleotides outside the gene matches: 10. Germline V CDR1 and CDR2: ENHRY, SYGVKD. The CDR3 DNA follows: TGTGCCATCGGGGCTGGGACAGGTCATTACGAGCAGTACTTC. Its protein product is CAIGAGTGHYEQYF.

In its sample, this clonotype was seen a few times. The CDR3 nucleotides read TGTGCCAGCAGCGGTTGGACGGCTAGCAATCAGCCCCAGCATTTT. It specifies CASSGWTASNQPQHF. V and J are TRBV7-2 and TRBJ1-5; no reliable D call. From germline, CDR1 is SGHTA and CDR2 FQGNSA. This CDR3 has 15 residues. The V end was cut by 5 bases, the J end by 0 bases, with 11 bases between.

The rearrangement uses TRBV5-1 and TRBJ2-2; D is perhaps TRBD1 (6 bases). Germline CDR1 reads SGHRS; CDR2 reads YFSETQ. CDR3 length equals 13 residues. The V end was cut by 4 bases, the J end by 7 bases, with 11 bases between. CDR3 amino acids: CASSVRGSGELFF. In DNA form, the CDR3 reads TGCGCCAGCAGCGTGAGGGGGAGCGGGGAGCTGTTTTTT.

The chain has TRBV7-3 and TRBJ2-3; 7 positions match TRBD2. CDR3 size: 14 residues. The germline gives CDR1 SGHTA, CDR2 FQGTGA. Trimming removed 4 bases from V and 5 bases from J; junction bases left unmatched: 6. CDR3 nucleotide sequence: TGTGCCAGCAGCTCCGGACTAGAAGTAGATACGCAGTATTTT. This sequence encodes CASSSGLEVDTQYF.

This chain joins TRBV7-2 and TRBJ2-7, with D perhaps matching TRBD1 (6 bases). The V end lost 6 bases, the J end lost 2 bases, and 11 bases lay between the germline ends. This CDR3 is built from 13 residues. Germline V gene data show CDR1 as SGHTA and CDR2 as FQGNSA. As DNA, the CDR3 is TGTGCCAGCAGTCGACAGGAAACCTACGAGCAGTACTTC. As protein: CASSRQETYEQYF.

CDR3 amino acids: CASSQWTSNQPQHF. The CDR3 DNA sequence: TGTGCCAGCAGCCAATGGACTAGCAATCAGCCCCAGCATTTT. The genes are TRBV3-1 and TRBJ1-5; D remains ambiguous. Germline V CDR1 and CDR2: LGHDT, YNNKEL (reference sequence). This CDR3 comprises 14 residues. V gave up 2 bases and J gave up 0 bases, with 5 bases separating them.

The chain carries TRBV20-1 and TRBJ1-6; 10 positions agree with TRBD1. Germline V gene sequence: CDR1 DFQATT, CDR2 SNEGSKA (reference sequence). This CDR3 region has 13 residues. CDR3 sequence reads: CSPRDRGNSPLHF. In nucleotides, the CDR3 is TGCTCCCCCCGGGACAGGGGTAATTCACCCCTCCACTTT.

The gene calls are TRBV2 and TRBJ2-3, with D unclear. V was pared by 2 bases and J by 1 base, with 10 bases between. Germline values: CDR1 SNHLY, CDR2 FYNNEI. The CDR3 length is 15 residues. CDR3 nucleotide sequence: TGTGCCAGCAGTGAAATAAGCGTAGGCACAGATACGCAGTATTTT. This gives the protein CASSEISVGTDTQYF.

The CDR3 DNA sequence: TGCAGTGCGAACTCTCGACAAGGTAGCTCCTACAATGAGCAGTACTTC. Its protein is CSANSRQGSSYNEQYF. The gene calls are TRBV20-1 and TRBJ2-1; no clear D. The tail of the sequence fits TRBJ2-7 better, so the J call may be wrong. This CDR3 has 16 amino acids. Germline assignment: CDR1 DFQATT and CDR2 SNEGSKA (reference sequence).

The chain has TRBV19 and TRBJ2-3, with D perhaps matching TRBD1 (5 bases). The V gene lost 7 bases and the J gene lost 0 bases, with 11 bases spanning the gap. Per the germline V gene, CDR1 is LNHDA and CDR2 is SQIVND (reference sequence). The CDR3 covers 14 residues. This CDR3 is CASTGQASTDTQYF. The CDR3 DNA follows: TGTGCCAGTACCGGACAAGCCAGCACAGATACGCAGTATTTT.

The chain recombines TRBV27 with TRBJ2-4; the D call may be TRBD1 or TRBD2 (5 bases each). The V gene lost 6 bases and the J gene lost 4 bases, with 13 bases spanning the gap. This CDR3 spans 14 amino acids. Germline V gene lookup returns CDR1 MNHEY and CDR2 SMNVEV (reference sequence). The CDR3 DNA follows: TGTGCCAGCAGACTTTCCGGGACGAAAAACATTCAGTACTTC. Its translation is CASRLSGTKNIQYF.

This clonotype was observed at least ten times. The V and J genes are TRBV5-1 and TRBJ2-7, with 9 bases that match TRBD1. V shed 4 bases and J 3 bases; nucleotides not matched to a gene: 8. This CDR3 contains 15 residues. Germline V gene data show CDR1 as SGHRS and CDR2 as YFSETQ. The CDR3 sequence: CASSPRTGESYEQYF. DNA for the CDR3: TGCGCCAGCAGCCCACGGACAGGGGAAAGCTACGAGCAGTACTTC.

This clonotype appeared a few times. The chain employs TRBV7-2 and TRBJ2-7; D gene ambiguous. The DNA end is a closer match to TRBJ2-5, so the J assignment may be wrong. Germline V gives CDR1 SGHTA, CDR2 FQGNSA. The CDR3 length is 15 residues. The CDR3 reads CASSLESRRWETQYF. CDR3 in DNA: TGTGCCAGCAGCTTAGAATCGCGTCGTTGGGAGACCCAGTACTTC.

This clonotype was detected a few times. The chain combines TRBV29-1 with TRBJ1-1; D remains ambiguous. The germline V gene has CDR1 SQVTM and CDR2 ANQGSEA. Trimming removed 8 bases from V and 6 bases from J, with 16 bases in between. The CDR3 has 12 amino acids. CDR3: CSIVGNYPEAFF. The CDR3 DNA is TGCAGCATTGTTGGGAATTACCCTGAAGCTTTCTTT.